Each of the 14 T cell receptor beta chains below was sequenced from the same sample in a study of cytomegalovirus exposure and HLA in healthy donors. The PCR had 60 Vbeta and 13 Jbeta primers. Produced via immunoSEQ multiplex PCR; TCRdb's table is partial and in-frame only. Of under 200,000 clones in the sample, around 77% were seen once. Sequenced material: PBMCs. Receptor source: a woman aged 25 to 39 in good health and CMV-seropositive.

The CDR3 spells CASSIGQGYTEAFF. The CDR3 coding sequence is TGTGCCAGTAGTATAGGGCAGGGGTACACTGAAGCTTTCTTT. V gene TRBV19 combines with J gene TRBJ1-1; D might be TRBD1 (6 bases). V was trimmed by 1 base and J by 3 bases, leaving 9 bases between them. CDR3 length: 14 amino acids. The germline gives CDR1 LNHDA, CDR2 SQIVND (reference sequence).

V usage is TRBV9 and J usage is TRBJ2-7, with a possible D match to TRBD1 (6 bases). CDR3 size: 18 residues. Germline-derived CDR1 and CDR2 are SGDLS and YYNGEE. Trimming took 4 bases from V and 3 from J, leaving 26 bases between them. CDR3 in DNA: TGTGCCAGCAGCAAAACCGCCGGGACATTGAGTGGGGTCTACGAGCAGTACTTC. Its translation is CASSKTAGTLSGVYEQYF.

V gene TRBV5-6 combines with J gene TRBJ1-3; no clear D. Looked up from germline, CDR1 is SGHDT and CDR2 is YYEEEE. CDR3 size: 16 residues. Trimming shortened V by 7 bases and J by 4 bases, and 21 bases separated the two germline ends. CDR3 region: CASRDGLIPTGNTIYF. The CDR3 coding sequence is TGTGCCAGCCGCGATGGACTAATCCCCACCGGAAACACCATATATTTT.

As DNA, the CDR3 is TGCGCCAGCAGCTTGGGGCAGGGGTTCTCAACTAATGAAAAACTGTTTTTT. The encoded protein is CASSLGQGFSTNEKLFF. The V and J genes are TRBV5-1 and TRBJ1-4, with a possible D match to TRBD1 (6 bases). Per germline, CDR1 SGHRS and CDR2 YFSETQ. The CDR3 covers 17 residues. The V end lost 0 bases, the J end lost 0 bases, and 12 bases lay between the germline ends.

The chain has TRBV5-1 and TRBJ2-2; 9 nucleotides line up with TRBD1. The germline V gene encodes CDR1 SGHRS and CDR2 YFSETQ. The V segment lost 4 bases and the J segment 6 bases; nucleotides outside the gene matches: 16. CDR3 length equals 18 residues. This chain's CDR3 is CASSASGTGLPQAGELFF. CDR3 coding DNA: TGCGCCAGCAGCGCCTCCGGGACAGGGCTTCCCCAAGCCGGGGAGCTGTTTTTT.

The chain links TRBV4-3 to TRBJ1-2; D unresolved. CDR1 and CDR2 from the germline V gene are LGHNA and YSLEER. CDR3 size: 13 residues. V dropped 0 bases and J dropped 8 bases, with 10 bases sitting between them. The CDR3 region has the DNA TGCGCCAGCAGCCAAGACAGAGGGTCCGGCTACACCTTC. It yields the protein CASSQDRGSGYTF.

This clone turned up a few times. The gene calls are TRBV21-1 and TRBJ2-3; the DNA was not compared with TRBD1, the D call given in the table. TRBV21-1 is a pseudogene segment. The CDR3 has 14 residues. DNA for the CDR3: TGTGCCAGCAGCAAGGGGGCTCGCACAGATACGCAGTATTTT. It yields the protein CASSKGARTDTQYF.

This chain connects TRBV6-5 to TRBJ1-2; the D is unclear. The CDR3 length is 12 residues. Between the trimmed V and J ends, which lost 7 bases and 7 bases, there was a span of 13 bases. Germline loops: CDR1 MNHEY, CDR2 SVGAGI. The CDR3 DNA reads TGTGCCAGCAAGAAGGTCAGAGGTGGCTACACCTTC. It is translated as CASKKVRGGYTF.

The gene calls are TRBV27 and TRBJ2-5, with TRBD1 matching over 10 bases. CDR3 size: 17 residues. Germline loops: CDR1 MNHEY, CDR2 SMNVEV (reference sequence). The V and J ends lost 8 bases and 5 bases, in that order; junction bases with no gene match: 17. For the CDR3, the DNA is TGTGCCAGCTCCGTGACCGCCACGACAGGGGGCGGGGAGACCCAGTACTTC. This codes for CASSVTATTGGGETQYF.

The genes are TRBV5-4 and TRBJ1-2, with D hard to call. V was cut by 0 bases and J by 8 bases, with 11 bases left in between. The CDR3 consists of 13 residues. The germline V gene encodes CDR1 SGHNT and CDR2 YYREEE (reference sequence). CDR3 loop: CASSLEEGEGYTF. The CDR3, as DNA: TGTGCCAGCAGCTTGGAAGAGGGTGAGGGCTACACCTTC.

Only one count was recorded for this clone. The V call is TRBV7-9, the J call TRBJ2-1, with a weak D call TRBD1 (6 bases). CDR1 and CDR2 from the germline V gene are SEHNR and FQNEAQ (reference sequence). Trimming cost V 5 bases and J 7 bases, with 9 bases left between them. The CDR3 is made up of 12 amino acids. This CDR3 is CASSPQGNEQFF. CDR3 DNA sequence: TGTGCCAGCAGCCCTCAGGGGAATGAGCAGTTCTTC.

V gene TRBV7-8 combines with J gene TRBJ2-2; D possibly corresponds to TRBD1 (6 bases). The CDR3 totals 15 residues. Germline V CDR1 and CDR2: SGHVS, FQNEAQ. V was shortened by 4 bases and J by 2 bases, with 11 bases between the two germline ends. Here the CDR3 DNA reads TGTGCCAGCAGCTCCGGACAGTTAAACACCGGGGAGCTGTTTTTT. It specifies CASSSGQLNTGELFF.

This sequence joins TRBV7-9 and TRBJ1-3; 9 bases are a match to TRBD1. V shed 1 base and J 4 bases; nucleotides not matched to a gene: 5. This CDR3 is built from 16 residues. The germline V gene encodes CDR1 SEHNR and CDR2 FQNEAQ (reference sequence). CDR3 in amino acids: CASSLVTGGSGNTIYF. The CDR3, as DNA: TGTGCCAGCAGCTTAGTCACAGGGGGCTCCGGAAACACCATATATTTT. Using reference TRBV7-9 and TRBJ1-3 for the parts outside the CDR3, the full variable domain is DTGVSQNPRHKITKRGQNVTFRCDPISEHNRLYWYRQTLGQGPEFLTYFQNEAQLEKSRLLSDRFSAERPKGSFSTLEIQRTEQGDSAMYLCASSLVTGGSGNTIYFGEGSWLTVV.

The J gene is TRBJ2-3, the V gene TRBV6-1, with TRBD2 matching 13 bases. Germline CDR1 reads MNHNS; CDR2 reads SASEGT. Trimming removed 4 bases from V and 3 bases from J; junction bases left unmatched: 10. The CDR3 covers 18 residues. The CDR3 region has the DNA TGTGCCAGCAGTGGACTACGGACTAGCGGGAGATGGACAGATACGCAGTATTTT. Protein: CASSGLRTSGRWTDTQYF.